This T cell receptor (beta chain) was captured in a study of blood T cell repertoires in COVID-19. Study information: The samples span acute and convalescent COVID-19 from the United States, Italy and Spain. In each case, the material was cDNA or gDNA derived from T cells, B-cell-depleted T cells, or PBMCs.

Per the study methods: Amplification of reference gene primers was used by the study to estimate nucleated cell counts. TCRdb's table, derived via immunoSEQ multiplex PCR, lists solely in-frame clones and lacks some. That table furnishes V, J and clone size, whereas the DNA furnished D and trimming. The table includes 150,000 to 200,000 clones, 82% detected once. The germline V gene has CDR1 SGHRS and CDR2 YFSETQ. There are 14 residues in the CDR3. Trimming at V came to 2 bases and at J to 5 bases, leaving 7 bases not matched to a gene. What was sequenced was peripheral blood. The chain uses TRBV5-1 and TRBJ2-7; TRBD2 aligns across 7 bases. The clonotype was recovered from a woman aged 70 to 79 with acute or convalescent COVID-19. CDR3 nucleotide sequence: TGCGCCAGCAGCTTCGGACTAGGAGGTAACGAGCAGTACTTC. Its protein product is CASSFGLGGNEQYF.